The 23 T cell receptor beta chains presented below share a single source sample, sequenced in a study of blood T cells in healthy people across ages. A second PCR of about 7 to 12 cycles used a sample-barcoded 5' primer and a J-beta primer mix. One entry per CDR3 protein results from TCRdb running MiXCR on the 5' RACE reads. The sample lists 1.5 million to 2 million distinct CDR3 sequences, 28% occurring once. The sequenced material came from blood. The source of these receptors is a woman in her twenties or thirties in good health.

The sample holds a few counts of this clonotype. The CDR3: CASRTTGGRAPLHF. CDR3 DNA sequence: TGCGCCAGCAGGACGACAGGGGGCAGGGCACCCCTCCACTTT. V gene TRBV10-2 combines with J gene TRBJ1-6, with 10 bases that match TRBD1. This CDR3 contains 14 residues. Losses at the gene ends were 6 bases for V and 11 bases for J; bases not matched to a gene: 7. CDR1 is WSHSY, CDR2 SAAADI, per germline.

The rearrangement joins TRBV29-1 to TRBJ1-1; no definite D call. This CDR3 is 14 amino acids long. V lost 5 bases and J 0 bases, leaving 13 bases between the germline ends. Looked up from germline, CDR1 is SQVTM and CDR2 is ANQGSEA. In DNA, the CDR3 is TGCAGCGTTCAATCTCGGGCAGTGAACACTGAAGCTTTCTTT. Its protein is CSVQSRAVNTEAFF.

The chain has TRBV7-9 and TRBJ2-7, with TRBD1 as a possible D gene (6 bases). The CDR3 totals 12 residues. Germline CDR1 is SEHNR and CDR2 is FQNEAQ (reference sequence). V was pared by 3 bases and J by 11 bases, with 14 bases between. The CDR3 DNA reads TGTGCCAGCAGCTTTACTACAGGGCTGAAGTACTTC. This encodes CASSFTTGLKYF.

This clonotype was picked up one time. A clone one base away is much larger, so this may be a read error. The CDR3 coding sequence is TGCAGTGCTAGACGAGGGGCAACCTACAATGAGCAGTACTTC. The encoded protein is CSARRGATYNEQYF. The gene calls are TRBV20-1 and TRBJ2-1; D might be TRBD1 or TRBD2, each matching 5 bases. The last part of the DNA fits TRBJ2-7 better; the J call may be wrong. This CDR3 has 14 residues. Looked up from germline, CDR1 is DFQATT and CDR2 is SNEGSKA (reference sequence).

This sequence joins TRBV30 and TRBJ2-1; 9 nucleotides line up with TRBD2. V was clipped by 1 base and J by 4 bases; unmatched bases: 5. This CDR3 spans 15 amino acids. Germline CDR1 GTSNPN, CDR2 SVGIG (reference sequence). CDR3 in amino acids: CAWSESSGVYNEQFF. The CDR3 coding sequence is TGTGCCTGGAGTGAGTCTAGCGGGGTATACAATGAGCAGTTCTTC.

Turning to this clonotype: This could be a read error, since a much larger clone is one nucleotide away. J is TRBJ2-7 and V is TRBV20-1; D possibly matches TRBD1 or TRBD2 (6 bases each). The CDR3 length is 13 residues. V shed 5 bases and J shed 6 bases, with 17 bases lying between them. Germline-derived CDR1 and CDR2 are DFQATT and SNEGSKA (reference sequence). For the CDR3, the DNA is TGCAGTGCTTGGATGAGGGGGGCTAGCGAGCAGTACTTC. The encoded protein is CSAWMRGASEQYF.

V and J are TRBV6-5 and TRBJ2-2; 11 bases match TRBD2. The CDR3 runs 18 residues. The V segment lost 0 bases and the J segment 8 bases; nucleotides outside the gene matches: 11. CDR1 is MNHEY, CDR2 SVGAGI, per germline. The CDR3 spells CASSYSLIAGGPEGELFF. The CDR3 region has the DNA TGTGCCAGCAGTTACTCGCTTATAGCGGGAGGGCCCGAGGGGGAGCTGTTTTTT.

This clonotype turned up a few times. CDR3 DNA sequence: TGTGCCAGCAGCCTCGGGACAGGGCCCCACAATGAGCAGTTCTTC. Protein: CASSLGTGPHNEQFF. This chain connects TRBV12-3 or TRBV12-4 to TRBJ2-1; TRBD1 aligns across 9 bases. Germline trimming cut 6 bases from V and 5 bases from J; bases unmatched to any gene: 8. This CDR3 is 15 amino acids long.

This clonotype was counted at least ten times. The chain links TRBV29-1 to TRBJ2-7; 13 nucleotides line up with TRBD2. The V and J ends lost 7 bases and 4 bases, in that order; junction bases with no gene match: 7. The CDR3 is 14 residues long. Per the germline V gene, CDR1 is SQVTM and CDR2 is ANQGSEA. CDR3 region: CSAMGLAGPYEQYF. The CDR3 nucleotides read TGCAGCGCCATGGGACTAGCGGGACCATACGAGCAGTACTTC.

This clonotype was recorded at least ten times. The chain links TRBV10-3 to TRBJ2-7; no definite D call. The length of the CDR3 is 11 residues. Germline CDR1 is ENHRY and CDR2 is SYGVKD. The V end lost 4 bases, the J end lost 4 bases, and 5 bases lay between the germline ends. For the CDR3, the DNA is TGTGCCATCAGTGTGGGGTACGAGCAGTACTTC. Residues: CAISVGYEQYF.

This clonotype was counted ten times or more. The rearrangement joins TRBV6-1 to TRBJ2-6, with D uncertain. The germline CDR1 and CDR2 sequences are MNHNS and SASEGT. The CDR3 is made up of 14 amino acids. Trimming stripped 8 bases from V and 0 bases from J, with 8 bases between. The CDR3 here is CASGMSSGANVLTF. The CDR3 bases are TGTGCCAGCGGGATGAGCTCTGGGGCCAACGTCCTGACTTTC.

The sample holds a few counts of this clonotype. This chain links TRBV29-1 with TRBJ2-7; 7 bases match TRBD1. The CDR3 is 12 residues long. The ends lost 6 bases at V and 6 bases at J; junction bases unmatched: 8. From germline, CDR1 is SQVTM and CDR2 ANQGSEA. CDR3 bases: TGCAGCGTCGACAGGGACGAGCGCGAGCAGTACTTC. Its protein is CSVDRDEREQYF.

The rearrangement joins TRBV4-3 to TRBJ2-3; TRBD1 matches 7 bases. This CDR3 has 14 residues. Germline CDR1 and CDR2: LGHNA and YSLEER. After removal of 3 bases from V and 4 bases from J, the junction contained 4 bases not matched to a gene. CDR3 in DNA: TGCGCCAGCAGCCACTTGACAGGGTCAGATACGCAGTATTTT. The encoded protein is CASSHLTGSDTQYF.

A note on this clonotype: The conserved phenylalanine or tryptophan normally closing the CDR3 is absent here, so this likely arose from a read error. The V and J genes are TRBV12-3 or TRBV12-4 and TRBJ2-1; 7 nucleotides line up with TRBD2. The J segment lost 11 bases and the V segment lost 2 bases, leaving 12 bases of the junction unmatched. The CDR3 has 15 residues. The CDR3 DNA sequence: TGTGCCAGCAGTTTACTAGCGGCTTATACAATGCAGCAGTTCTGC. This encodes CASSLLAAYTMQQFC.

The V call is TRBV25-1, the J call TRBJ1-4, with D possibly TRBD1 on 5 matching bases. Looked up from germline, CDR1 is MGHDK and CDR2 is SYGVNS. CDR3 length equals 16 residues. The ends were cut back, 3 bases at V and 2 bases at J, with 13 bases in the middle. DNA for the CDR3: TGTGCCAGCAGTGAGCAGGGTACCGTCACTAATGAAAAACTGTTTTTT. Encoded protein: CASSEQGTVTNEKLFF.

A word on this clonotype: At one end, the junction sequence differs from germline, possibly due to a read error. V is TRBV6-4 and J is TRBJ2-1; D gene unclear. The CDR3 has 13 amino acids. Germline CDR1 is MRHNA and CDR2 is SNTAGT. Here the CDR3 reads CASSPAAYSEQFF. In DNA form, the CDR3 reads TGTGCCAGCAGCCCAGCTGCCTACAGTGAGCAGTTCTTC.

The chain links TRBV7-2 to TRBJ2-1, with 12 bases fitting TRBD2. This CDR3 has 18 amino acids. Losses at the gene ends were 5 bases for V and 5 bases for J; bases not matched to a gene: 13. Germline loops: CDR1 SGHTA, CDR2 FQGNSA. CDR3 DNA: TGTGCCAGCAGCAAAAGGGGCGGCGGACTAGCGGGGCACAATGAGCAGTTCTTC. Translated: CASSKRGGGLAGHNEQFF.

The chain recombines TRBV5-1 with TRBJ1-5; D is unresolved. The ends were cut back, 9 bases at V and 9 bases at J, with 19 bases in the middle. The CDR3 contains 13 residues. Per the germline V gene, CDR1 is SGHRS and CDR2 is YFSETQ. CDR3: CATLEDGRGPQHF. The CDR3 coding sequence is TGCGCCACCCTGGAGGACGGCCGGGGGCCCCAGCATTTT.

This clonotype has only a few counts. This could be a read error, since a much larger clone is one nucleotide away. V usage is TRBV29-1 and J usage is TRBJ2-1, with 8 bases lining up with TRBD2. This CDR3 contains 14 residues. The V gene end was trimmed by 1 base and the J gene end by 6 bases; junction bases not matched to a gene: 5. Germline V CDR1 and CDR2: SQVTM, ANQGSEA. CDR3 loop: CSVEGAGEGNEQFF. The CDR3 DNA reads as TGCAGCGTTGAAGGAGCGGGAGAAGGCAATGAGCAGTTCTTC.

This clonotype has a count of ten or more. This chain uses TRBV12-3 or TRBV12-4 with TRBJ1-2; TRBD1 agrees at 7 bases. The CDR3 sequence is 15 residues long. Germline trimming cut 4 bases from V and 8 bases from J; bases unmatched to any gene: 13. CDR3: CASSSYTTGVQGYTF. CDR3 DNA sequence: TGTGCCAGCAGTTCGTACACTACAGGGGTTCAGGGCTACACCTTC.

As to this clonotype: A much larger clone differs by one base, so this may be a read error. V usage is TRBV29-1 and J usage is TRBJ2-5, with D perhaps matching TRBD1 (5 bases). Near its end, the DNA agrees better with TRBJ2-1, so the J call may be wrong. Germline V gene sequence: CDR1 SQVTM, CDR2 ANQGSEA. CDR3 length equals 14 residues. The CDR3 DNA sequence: TGCAGCGTTGGGGGCCAGGGAAACCAAGAGACCCAGTTCTTC. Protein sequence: CSVGGQGNQETQFF.

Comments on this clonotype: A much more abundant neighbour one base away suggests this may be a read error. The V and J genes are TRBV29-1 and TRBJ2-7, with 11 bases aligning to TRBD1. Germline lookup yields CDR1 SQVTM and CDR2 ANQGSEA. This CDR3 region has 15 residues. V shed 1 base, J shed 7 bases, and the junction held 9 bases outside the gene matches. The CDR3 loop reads CSVEGGQGASNEQYF. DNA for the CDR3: TGCAGCGTTGAAGGAGGACAGGGGGCCTCCAATGAGCAGTACTTC.

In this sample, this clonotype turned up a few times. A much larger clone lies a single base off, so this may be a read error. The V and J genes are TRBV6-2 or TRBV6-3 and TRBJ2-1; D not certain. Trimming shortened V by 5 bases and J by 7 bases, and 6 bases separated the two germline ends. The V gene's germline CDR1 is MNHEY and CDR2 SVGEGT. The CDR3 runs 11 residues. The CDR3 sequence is CASSHVNEQFF. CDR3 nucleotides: TGTGCCAGCAGTCACGTTAATGAGCAGTTCTTC.